Presented here are 13 T cell receptor beta chains from one specimen sequenced in a study of human T cells and chemical hapten exposure. Sequencing started from total RNA isolated from unfractionated whole blood. MiXCR, applied by TCRdb to the 5' RACE reads, yields one record per CDR3 protein. The profile shows some 150,000 distinct CDR3 sequences, around 4% of them singletons. The source of these receptors is a female donor in good health.

This clonotype was seen at least ten times. This chain links TRBV10-3 with TRBJ1-2; 9 bases agree with TRBD1. J lost 4 bases, V lost 3 bases, and 9 bases had no gene match. Germline V lookup: CDR1 ENHRY, CDR2 SYGVKD. This CDR3 contains 16 residues. CDR3 bases: TGTGCCATCAGTGAAGATAGGGGACAGGGTATCTATGGCTACACCTTC. Amino acid sequence: CAISEDRGQGIYGYTF.

At least ten counts were recorded for this clonotype. The rearrangement links TRBV7-9 to TRBJ2-3; D could derive from TRBD1 or TRBD2 (5 bases each). V was clipped by 5 bases and J by 6 bases, with 15 bases between them. The CDR3 consists of 14 residues. The germline V gene has CDR1 SEHNR and CDR2 FQNEAQ (reference sequence). The DNA for the CDR3 is TGTGCCAGCAGCCCCTGGCAGGGACGGGATACGCAGTATTTT. Protein: CASSPWQGRDTQYF. Full variable domain (missing parts from reference TRBV7-9 and TRBJ2-3): DTGVSQNPRHKITKRGQNVTFRCDPISEHNRLYWYRQTLGQGPEFLTYFQNEAQLEKSRLLSDRFSAERPKGSFSTLEIQRTEQGDSAMYLCASSPWQGRDTQYFGPGTRLTVL.

This clonotype was detected many times. Here the CDR3 reads CASSFLAGATDTQYF. CDR3 bases: TGTGCCAGCAGCTTCTTAGCGGGGGCGACAGATACGCAGTATTTT. This chain joins TRBV7-8 and TRBJ2-3; 9 bases are shared with TRBD2. Germline CDR1 reads SGHVS; CDR2 reads FQNEAQ. With 3 bases clipped from V and 3 bases from J, the junction kept 4 bases outside the gene matches. CDR3 length: 15 amino acids.

This clonotype was observed many times. This sequence joins TRBV4-2 and TRBJ2-3; 14 nucleotides agree with TRBD2. J gave up 7 bases and V 4 bases, and 4 bases lay outside the gene matches. The CDR3 runs 15 residues. Looked up from germline, CDR1 is LGHNA and CDR2 is YNFKEQ. Here the CDR3 DNA reads TGTGCCAGCAGCCCGGGACTAGCGGGGGAATATACGCAGTATTTT. It is translated as CASSPGLAGEYTQYF.

Ten or more counts support this clonotype. The V gene is TRBV11-2, the J gene TRBJ2-3, with a tentative D call TRBD1 (7 bases). Germline assignment: CDR1 SGHAT and CDR2 FQNNGV. The CDR3 totals 15 residues. Trimming took off 2 bases at V and 4 bases at J, with 13 bases between the two ends. In DNA form, the CDR3 reads TGTGCCAGCAGCTTACAGGGGGGTCGTCCAGATACGCAGTATTTT. It encodes CASSLQGGRPDTQYF.

This clonotype has just a few counts. This chain joins TRBV14 and TRBJ2-1; no reliable D call. The CDR3 contains 15 residues. Germline V gene data show CDR1 as SGHDN and CDR2 as FVKESK. V shed 4 bases and J shed 2 bases, with 12 bases lying between them. The CDR3 sequence is CASSPAGNAYNEQFF. Written as DNA, the CDR3 is TGTGCCAGCAGCCCCGCTGGGAATGCCTACAATGAGCAGTTCTTC.

This clonotype was seen repeatedly, ten times or more. This chain uses TRBV20-1 with TRBJ2-3; D is unclear. Between the trimmed V and J ends, which lost 0 bases and 3 bases, there was a span of 10 bases. Germline V CDR1 and CDR2: DFQATT, SNEGSKA (reference sequence). CDR3 size: 14 residues. For the CDR3, the DNA is TGCAGTGCTAGAGAGGGCAGTAGTACAGATACGCAGTATTTT. The encoded protein is CSAREGSSTDTQYF.

This clonotype was seen more than once but under ten times. The chain joins TRBV7-3 to TRBJ2-3; 11 bases map to TRBD2. The CDR3 runs 16 residues. The ends lost 1 base at V and 2 bases at J; junction bases unmatched: 2. Germline V gene data show CDR1 as SGHTA and CDR2 as FQGTGA. The CDR3: CASSLMGLAATDTQYF. The CDR3, as DNA: TGTGCCAGCAGCTTAATGGGACTAGCGGCCACAGATACGCAGTATTTT.

At least ten counts were recorded for this clonotype. The V gene is TRBV6-2 or TRBV6-3, the J gene TRBJ2-1; D call uncertain. V shed 5 bases and J shed 7 bases, with 6 bases lying between them. This CDR3 spans 11 amino acids. Germline values: CDR1 MNHEY, CDR2 SVGEGT. In nucleotides, the CDR3 is TGTGCCAGCAGTAGCCCGAATGAGCAGTTCTTC. Its protein product is CASSSPNEQFF.

This clonotype was seen ten or more times. V and J are TRBV6-2 or TRBV6-3 and TRBJ1-5, with D maybe TRBD1 (5 bases). The CDR3 consists of 14 residues. Trimming shortened V by 2 bases and J by 5 bases, and 10 bases separated the two germline ends. Germline CDR1 and CDR2: MNHEY and SVGEGT. The CDR3 DNA is TGTGCCAGCAGTTACGGGGACCTGTATCAGCCCCAGCATTTT. This sequence encodes CASSYGDLYQPQHF.

The rearrangement links TRBV4-2 to TRBJ1-2; 7 bases are a match to TRBD1. The length of the CDR3 is 14 residues. V shed 3 bases and J 6 bases; nucleotides not matched to a gene: 7. Germline V gene lookup returns CDR1 LGHNA and CDR2 YNFKEQ. CDR3 residues: CASSQEGAQDGYTF. In nucleotides, the CDR3 is TGTGCCAGCAGCCAGGAGGGGGCGCAGGATGGCTACACCTTC.

With respect to this clonotype: The junction departs from the called germline gene at one end, perhaps through a read error. CDR3 nucleotide sequence: TGCAGTGTTCCTGGTTGGGGAAACACCTTATATTTT. It translates to CSVPGWGNTLYF. The chain recombines TRBV20-1 with TRBJ1-3, with D unclear. Germline values: CDR1 DFQATT, CDR2 SNEGSKA (reference sequence). CDR3 size: 12 residues.

This chain links TRBV30 with TRBJ1-2; TRBD1 aligns across 9 bases. The germline CDR1 and CDR2 sequences are GTSNPN and SVGIG (reference sequence). The trim removed 5 bases at V and 8 bases at J, leaving 9 bases unmatched. The CDR3 contains 13 residues. For the CDR3, the DNA is TGTGCCTGGGGGGAGGGACAGGGAAACGGCTACACCTTC. Residues: CAWGEGQGNGYTF.